The 9 T cell receptor beta chains given below trace back to one sample, sequenced in a study of T cell repertoires in ileal Crohn's disease. Time point described: neoterminal ileum biopsy at postoperative endoscopy, about 6 months after surgery. Repertoires were generated with immunoSEQ multiplex PCR, while TCRdb's copy carries only in-frame clones and drops some. Of about 13,000 clones in the sample, 78% were seen once. The sequencing sample was made of ileal tissue. These receptors all stem from an adult with Crohn's disease.

The rearrangement joins TRBV5-1 to TRBJ1-1; TRBD1 might be the D (6 bases). This CDR3 is built from 14 residues. Trimming removed 3 bases from V and 6 bases from J, with 15 bases in between. Germline-derived CDR1 and CDR2 are SGHRS and YFSETQ. CDR3 DNA sequence: TGCGCCAGCAGCTGGGGAGGGGGTAAACCTGAAGCTTTCTTT. It translates to CASSWGGGKPEAFF.

The chain uses TRBV18 and TRBJ2-1; 9 positions match TRBD2. The J segment lost 4 bases and the V segment lost 3 bases, leaving 13 bases of the junction unmatched. The germline V gene encodes CDR1 KGHSH and CDR2 LQKENI. This CDR3 region has 18 residues. As DNA, the CDR3 is TGTGCCAGCTCACCGAATCAAGTGGCGGGAGGGAAATACAATGAGCAGTTCTTC. Translating gives CASSPNQVAGGKYNEQFF.

This clone was seen a handful of times. V and J are TRBV30 and TRBJ2-6; TRBD1 aligns across 8 bases. The trim removed 5 bases at V and 1 base at J, leaving 7 bases unmatched. The CDR3 has 16 amino acids. Germline V lookup: CDR1 GTSNPN, CDR2 SVGIG (reference sequence). CDR3 DNA sequence: TGTGCCTGGGGACAGGGAATTCTATCTGGGGCCAACGTCCTGACTTTC. Encoded protein: CAWGQGILSGANVLTF.

The CDR3 protein is CASSFSGQGRAEAFF. The CDR3 nucleotides are TGTGCCAGCAGCTTCTCGGGACAGGGTAGGGCTGAAGCTTTCTTT. The V and J genes are TRBV11-2 and TRBJ1-1; 9 nucleotides match TRBD1. Germline V CDR1 and CDR2: SGHAT, FQNNGV. V trimming: 3 bases; J trimming: 6 bases; junction bases outside the gene matches: 8. This CDR3 is built from 15 residues.

This chain joins TRBV4-2 and TRBJ2-1, with 7 nucleotides matching TRBD2. Germline V gives CDR1 LGHNA, CDR2 YNFKEQ. The CDR3 loop spans 16 amino acids. The V and J ends lost 2 bases and 4 bases, in that order; junction bases with no gene match: 8. The CDR3 reads CASSQSAGEGYNEQFF. CDR3 DNA sequence: TGTGCCAGCAGCCAAAGCGCGGGAGAGGGGTACAATGAGCAGTTCTTC.

The V gene is TRBV30, the J gene TRBJ2-3; perhaps TRBD1 as D (7 bases). Germline V gives CDR1 GTSNPN, CDR2 SVGIG (reference sequence). Trimming left V 0 bases short and J 2 bases short, with 18 bases between. The CDR3 length is 17 residues. The CDR3, as DNA: TGTGCCTGGAGTGTACAGATCGGCAGGGGGGACACAGATACGCAGTATTTT. Amino acid sequence: CAWSVQIGRGDTDTQYF.

The chain uses TRBV18 and TRBJ2-7, with D possibly being TRBD1 (5 bases). V gave up 2 bases and J gave up 3 bases, with 14 bases separating them. Germline V gives CDR1 KGHSH, CDR2 LQKENI. CDR3 length equals 15 residues. The CDR3 region has the DNA TGTGCCAGCTCACCAACCACCTTCGACAGCTACGAGCAGTACTTC. This gives the protein CASSPTTFDSYEQYF. Supplemented by reference TRBV18 and TRBJ2-7, the full variable domain reads NAGVMQNPRHLVRRRGQEARLRCSPMKGHSHVYWYRQLPEEGLKFMVYLQKENIIDESGMPKERFSAEFPKEGPSILRIQQVVRGDSAAYFCASSPTTFDSYEQYFGPGTRLTVT.

This clone is medium-sized (0.01 to 0.1%). The CDR3 nucleotides read TGTGCCAGCAGTCCCGACGGAGCGAACACCGGGGAGCTGTTTTTT. It translates to CASSPDGANTGELFF. This rearrangement joins TRBV27 to TRBJ2-2, with no clear D. The CDR3 consists of 15 residues. With 5 bases removed from V and 0 bases from J, the gap between germline ends came to 10 bases. Per the germline V gene, CDR1 is MNHEY and CDR2 is SMNVEV (reference sequence).

This clone counts as medium-sized. The CDR3 sequence: CASSPRDRHFMNTEAFF. CDR3 in DNA: TGTGCCAGCAGCCCCCGGGACAGGCACTTCATGAACACTGAAGCTTTCTTT. This chain uses TRBV13 with TRBJ1-1; 8 bases are shared with TRBD1. The J segment lost 0 bases and the V segment lost 5 bases, leaving 11 bases of the junction unmatched. In germline, CDR1 is PRHDT, CDR2 FYEKMQ (reference sequence). The CDR3 is 17 amino acids.